This T cell receptor (beta chain) is drawn from a study of response to subunit inactivated influenza vaccine. Germline values: CDR1 SGDLS, CDR2 YYNGEE. The CDR3 loop spans 13 amino acids. The V end lost 0 bases, the J end lost 7 bases, and 10 bases lay between the germline ends. MiXCR, run by TCRdb on the RT-PCR reads, gives a single entry per CDR3 protein. The sample consists of approximately 500,000 distinct CDR3 sequences, approximately 24% of them appearing once. This clonotype was picked up a small number of times. In addition, the sample was reused for a study of T cells expressing NK-cell markers. From that report: The authors made TCR beta cDNA libraries by 5'RACE template switching. This switching added a universal primer site and UMIs. Among several donors, these clonotypes also ranked first in the CD3+CD56-NKG2C+ fraction. Evidence did not settle whether expanded NKG2C+ T cell clones targeted HCMV.

This receptor was identified in a man in his fifties or sixties who received an inactivated influenza vaccine. Sequencing was performed on CD4+ T cells sorted from PBMCs, taken 12 days after vaccination. The chain carries TRBV9 and TRBJ2-5; D call uncertain. This CDR3 reads CASSVGSSPTQYF. Here the CDR3 DNA reads TGTGCCAGCAGCGTAGGGAGTAGCCCGACCCAGTACTTC.